This T cell receptor beta chain was documented in a study of CD8+CD57+ T cells in acquired aplastic anemia. As for the study in general: DNA recovered from sorted CD4+ and CD8+ cells had a mean of 3.2 ug.

Sequenced patients had shown CD8+CD57+ cell expansion by flow cytometry. Germline CDR1 reads LNHDA; CDR2 reads SQIVND (reference sequence). The CDR3 is 16 residues long. J lost 3 bases, V lost 6 bases, and 10 bases had no gene match. Profiling that covered TCR beta VDJ and CDR3 relied on genomic DNA as its template. One entry per CDR3 protein results from TCRdb running MiXCR on the reads. The table has hundreds of thousands of distinct CDR3 sequences, 56% seen once. The V and J genes are TRBV19 and TRBJ1-1, with 10 bases identical to TRBD1. The sequence derives from a human donor with aplastic anemia. The sequenced material came from sorted CD4+, CD8+, or CD8+CD57+ T cells (not recorded which) from PBMCs. The CDR3 sequence: CASRALTGGLDTEAFF. In DNA, the CDR3 is TGTGCCAGTAGAGCCCTGACAGGGGGCTTGGACACTGAAGCTTTCTTT.